The entry below describes one T cell receptor beta chain. The sample is drawn from a study of CD8 T cells in Susac syndrome. Random-hexamer reverse transcription was applied to roughly 0.5 to 1 ug RNA. With immunoSEQ multiplex PCR, TCR beta CDR3 was amplified across 54 Vbeta and 13 Jbeta. TCRdb re-analysed the immunoSEQ multiplex PCR reads in MiXCR, keeping a single row per CDR3 protein. The sample carries some 140,000 distinct CDR3 sequences, around 86% recorded once. Germline V gene sequence: CDR1 DFQATT, CDR2 SNEGSKA (reference sequence). This CDR3 is 15 amino acids long. With V trimmed by 3 bases and J by 0 bases, 7 bases remained unmatched.

The sequencing sample was made of CD8+ T cells from PBMCs. V is TRBV20-1 and J is TRBJ1-2; 7 nucleotides agree with TRBD1. The receptor comes from a human donor with multiple sclerosis. CDR3 in amino acids: CSARAGGRTNYGYTF. CDR3 coding DNA: TGCAGTGCTAGGGCAGGGGGGAGAACTAACTATGGCTACACCTTC.